Each of the 8 T cell receptor beta chains below was sequenced from the same sample in a study of T cells in placental villitis. The immunoSEQ assay was v4. Here immunoSEQ multiplex PCR was the method, and the copy in TCRdb shows in-frame clones only, minus some. The sample consists of around 430 clones, about 98.5% of them appearing once. The sample taken for sequencing was placental tissue containing maternal and fetal cells. All receptors come from a human donor in good health; the placental T cells may come from both mother and fetus.

The chain has TRBV5-5 and TRBJ2-2; TRBD2 matches 8 bases. The CDR3 loop spans 14 amino acids. V gave up 7 bases and J gave up 6 bases; unmatched junction bases: 8. Germline CDR1 reads SGHKS; CDR2 reads YYEKEE (reference sequence). The CDR3 nucleotides read TGTGCCAGCCCCAACGGGGGGGCAGCCGGGGAGCTGTTTTTT. Amino acid sequence: CASPNGGAAGELFF.

J is TRBJ2-4 and V is TRBV21-1; the table's TRBD1 call for D was not verified on the DNA. TRBV21-1 is deemed a pseudogene. This CDR3 has 16 residues. For the CDR3, the DNA is TGTGCCAGCATCCCAGGGGGCGATTTCGACAAAAACATTCAGTACTTC. Protein product: CASIPGGDFDKNIQYF.

This clone has just one count. CDR3 sequence (DNA): TGTGCCAGCAGCTCCCAACCTCTAGCGGGAGACAATGAGCAGTTCTTC. It translates to CASSSQPLAGDNEQFF. The chain combines TRBV5-4 with TRBJ2-1, with 10 nucleotides matching TRBD2. Germline values: CDR1 SGHNT, CDR2 YYREEE (reference sequence). The CDR3 contains 16 residues. V lost 3 bases, J lost 5 bases, and 8 bases stayed unmatched.

The chain is built from TRBV13 and TRBJ2-3; D not resolved. The ends were cut back, 0 bases at V and 3 bases at J, with 10 bases in the middle. In germline, CDR1 is PRHDT, CDR2 FYEKMQ (reference sequence). The CDR3 length is 15 residues. CDR3 nucleotides: TGTGCCAGCAGCTTAGGGGGGATAGTAACAGATACGCAGTATTTT. It translates to CASSLGGIVTDTQYF.

The chain joins TRBV19 to TRBJ1-6, with 9 bases aligning to TRBD1. The V gene's germline CDR1 is LNHDA and CDR2 SQIVND (reference sequence). J was trimmed by 11 bases and V by 8 bases; bases with no gene match: 7. The CDR3 sequence is 13 residues long. CDR3 residues: CASRNRGQTPLHF. The CDR3 nucleotides are TGTGCCAGTCGCAACAGGGGGCAGACACCCCTCCACTTT. The full variable domain, its missing parts supplied by reference TRBV19 and TRBJ1-6, is DGGITQSPKYLFRKEGQNVTLSCEQNLNHDAMYWYRQDPGQGLRLIYYSQIVNDFQKGDIAEGYSVSREKKESFPLTVTSAQKNPTAFYLCASRNRGQTPLHFGNGTRLTVT.

As regards this clone: The junction differs from germline at one of its ends, possibly a read error. The rearrangement links TRBV6-5 to TRBJ2-7; 7 nucleotides agree with TRBD1. Per the germline V gene, CDR1 is MNHEY and CDR2 is SVGAGI. The CDR3 sequence is 13 residues long. The CDR3 DNA sequence: TGTGCCAGTAGTTACTCACAGGGGTACGAGCAGTACTTC. Residues: CASSYSQGYEQYF.

The chain recombines TRBV11-3 with TRBJ2-1; D not resolved. Per germline, CDR1 SGHNT and CDR2 YENEEA. This CDR3 spans 13 amino acids. Trimming left V 3 bases short and J 1 base short, with 4 bases between. In DNA, the CDR3 is TGTGCCAGCAGCTTGGGATCCTACAATGAGCAGTTCTTC. Translated, it gives CASSLGSYNEQFF.

J is TRBJ1-1 and V is TRBV7-3; TRBD1 might be the D (5 bases). This CDR3 contains 13 residues. Germline loops: CDR1 SGHTA, CDR2 FQGTGA. The V and J ends lost 3 bases and 2 bases respectively, with 7 bases between them. CDR3 sequence reads: CASSFGGNTEAFF. For the CDR3, the DNA is TGTGCCAGCAGCTTTGGGGGAAACACTGAAGCTTTCTTT.